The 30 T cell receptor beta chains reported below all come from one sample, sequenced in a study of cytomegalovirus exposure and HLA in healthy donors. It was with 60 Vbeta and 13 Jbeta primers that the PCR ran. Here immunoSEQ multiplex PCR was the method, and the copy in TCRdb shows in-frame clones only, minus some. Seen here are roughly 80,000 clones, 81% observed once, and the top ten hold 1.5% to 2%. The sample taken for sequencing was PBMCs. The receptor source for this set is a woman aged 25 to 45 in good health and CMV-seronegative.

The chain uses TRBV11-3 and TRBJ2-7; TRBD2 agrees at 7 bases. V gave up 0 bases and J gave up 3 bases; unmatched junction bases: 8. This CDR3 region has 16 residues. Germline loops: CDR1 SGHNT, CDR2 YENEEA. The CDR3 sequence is CASSLDYGRKHYEQYF. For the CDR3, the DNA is TGTGCCAGCAGCTTAGATTACGGGAGGAAGCACTACGAGCAGTACTTC.

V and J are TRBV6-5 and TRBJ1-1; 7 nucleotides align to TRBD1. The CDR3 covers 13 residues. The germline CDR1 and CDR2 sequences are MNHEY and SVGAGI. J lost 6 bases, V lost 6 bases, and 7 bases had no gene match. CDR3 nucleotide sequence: TGTGCCAGCAGCCAACTAGGGGGCCCTGAAGCTTTCTTT. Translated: CASSQLGGPEAFF.

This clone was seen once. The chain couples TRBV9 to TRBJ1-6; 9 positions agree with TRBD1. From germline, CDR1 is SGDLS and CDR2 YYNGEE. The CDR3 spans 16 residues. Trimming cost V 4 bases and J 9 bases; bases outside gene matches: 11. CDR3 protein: CASSPGGDRATSPLHF. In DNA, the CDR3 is TGTGCCAGCAGCCCAGGGGGGGACAGGGCCACTTCACCCCTCCACTTT.

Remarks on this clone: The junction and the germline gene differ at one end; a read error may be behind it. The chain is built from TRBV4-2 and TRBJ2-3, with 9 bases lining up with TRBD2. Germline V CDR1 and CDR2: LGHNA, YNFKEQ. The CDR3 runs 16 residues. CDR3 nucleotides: TGTGCCAGCAGCCAAGATGCCACCAGGGCGGGAGGGGCGCATGGTTTT. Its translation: CASSQDATRAGGAHGF.

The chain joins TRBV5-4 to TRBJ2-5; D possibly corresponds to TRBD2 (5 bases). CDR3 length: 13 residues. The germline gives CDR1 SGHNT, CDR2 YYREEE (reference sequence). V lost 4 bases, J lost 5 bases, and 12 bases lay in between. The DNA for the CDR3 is TGTGCCAGCAGCCTAAAAACGGGGGAGACCCAGTACTTC. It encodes CASSLKTGETQYF.

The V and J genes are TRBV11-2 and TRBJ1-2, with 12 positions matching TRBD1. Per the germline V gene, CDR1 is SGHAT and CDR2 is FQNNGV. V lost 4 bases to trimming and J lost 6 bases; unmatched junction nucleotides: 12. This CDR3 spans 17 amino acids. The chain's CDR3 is CASSSHRDRGPGNGYTF. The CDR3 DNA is TGTGCCAGCAGCTCCCACCGGGACAGGGGGCCCGGGAATGGCTACACCTTC. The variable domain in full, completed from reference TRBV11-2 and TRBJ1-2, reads EAGVAQSPRYKIIEKRQSVAFWCNPISGHATLYWYQQILGQGPKLLIQFQNNGVVDDSQLPKDRFSAERLKGVDSTLKIQPAKLEDSAVYLCASSSHRDRGPGNGYTFGSGTRLTVV.

The CDR3 DNA sequence: TGCGCCAGCAGCTTGGATGGGACTAGCGGGTACAATGAGCAGTTCTTC. Protein sequence: CASSLDGTSGYNEQFF. The chain has TRBV5-1 and TRBJ2-1; the match to TRBD2 covers 12 bases. The V and J ends lost 0 bases and 4 bases, in that order; junction bases with no gene match: 2. The CDR3 is made up of 16 amino acids. Germline CDR1 is SGHRS and CDR2 is YFSETQ.

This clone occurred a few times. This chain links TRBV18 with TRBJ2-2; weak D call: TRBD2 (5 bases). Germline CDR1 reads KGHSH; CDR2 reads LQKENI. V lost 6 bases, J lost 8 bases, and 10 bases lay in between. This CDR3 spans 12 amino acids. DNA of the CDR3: TGTGCCAGCTCCCCCGAGGGAGGGGAGCTGTTTTTT. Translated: CASSPEGGELFF.

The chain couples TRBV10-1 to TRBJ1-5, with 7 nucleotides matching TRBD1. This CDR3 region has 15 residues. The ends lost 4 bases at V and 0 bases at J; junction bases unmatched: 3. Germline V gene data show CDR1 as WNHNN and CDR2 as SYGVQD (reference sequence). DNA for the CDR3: TGCGCCAGCAGTGTAGACAGGGATAGCAATCAGCCCCAGCATTTT. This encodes CASSVDRDSNQPQHF.

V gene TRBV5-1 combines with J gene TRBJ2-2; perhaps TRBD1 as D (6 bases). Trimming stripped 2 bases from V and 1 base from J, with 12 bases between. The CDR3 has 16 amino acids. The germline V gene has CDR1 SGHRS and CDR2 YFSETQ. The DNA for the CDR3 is TGCGCCAGCAGCTTTCTGAAACAGGGGAACACCGGGGAGCTGTTTTTT. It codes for CASSFLKQGNTGELFF.

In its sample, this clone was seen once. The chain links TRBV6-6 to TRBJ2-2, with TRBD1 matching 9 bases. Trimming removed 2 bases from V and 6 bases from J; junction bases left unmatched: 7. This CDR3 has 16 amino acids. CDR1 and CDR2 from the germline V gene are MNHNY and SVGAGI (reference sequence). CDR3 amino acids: CASSYPRDRVPGELFF. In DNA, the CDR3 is TGTGCCAGCAGTTACCCTAGGGACAGGGTCCCCGGGGAGCTGTTTTTT.

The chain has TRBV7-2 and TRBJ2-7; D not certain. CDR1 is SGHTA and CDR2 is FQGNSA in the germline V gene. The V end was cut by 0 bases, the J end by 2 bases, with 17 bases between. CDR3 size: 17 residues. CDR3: CASSLAPGSRGAYEQYF. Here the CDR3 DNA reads TGTGCCAGCAGCTTAGCACCCGGGTCTCGAGGCGCCTACGAGCAGTACTTC.

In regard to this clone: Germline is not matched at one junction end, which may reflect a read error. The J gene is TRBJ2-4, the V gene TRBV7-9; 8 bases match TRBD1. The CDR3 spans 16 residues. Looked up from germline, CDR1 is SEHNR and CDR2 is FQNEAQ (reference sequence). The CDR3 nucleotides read TGTTCCAGCAGCCGACTCCGACAGGGGGCCAAAAACATTCAGTACTTC. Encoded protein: CSSSRLRQGAKNIQYF. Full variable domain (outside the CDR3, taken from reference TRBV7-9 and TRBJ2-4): DTGVSQNPRHKITKRGQNVTFRCDPISEHNRLYWYRQTLGQGPEFLTYFQNEAQLEKSRLLSDRFSAERPKGSFSTLEIQRTEQGDSAMYLCSSSRLRQGAKNIQYFGAGTRLSVL.

CDR3 residues: CASSSLRSGTYNEQFF. The CDR3 bases are TGTGCCAGCAGCTCCCTCCGTAGCGGGACGTACAATGAGCAGTTCTTC. V is TRBV7-8 and J is TRBJ2-1; 8 bases match TRBD2. The V gene's germline CDR1 is SGHVS and CDR2 FQNEAQ. V dropped 4 bases and J dropped 4; count of bases not matched to a gene: 9. The CDR3 runs 16 residues.

This chain's CDR3 is CASTDSVSGNTIYF. The CDR3 nucleotides are TGTGCCAGCACCGACAGCGTCTCTGGAAACACCATATATTTT. The chain employs TRBV2 and TRBJ1-3; D is possibly TRBD1 (5 bases). The germline CDR1 and CDR2 sequences are SNHLY and FYNNEI. The ends were cut back, 7 bases at V and 0 bases at J, with 10 bases in the middle. CDR3 length: 14 residues.

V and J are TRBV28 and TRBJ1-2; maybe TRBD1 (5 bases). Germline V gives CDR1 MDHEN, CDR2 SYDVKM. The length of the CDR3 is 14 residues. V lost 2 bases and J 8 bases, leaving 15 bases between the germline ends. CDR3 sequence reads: CASSLGGGVGGYTF. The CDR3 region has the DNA TGTGCCAGCAGTTTAGGTGGGGGGGTTGGCGGCTACACCTTC.

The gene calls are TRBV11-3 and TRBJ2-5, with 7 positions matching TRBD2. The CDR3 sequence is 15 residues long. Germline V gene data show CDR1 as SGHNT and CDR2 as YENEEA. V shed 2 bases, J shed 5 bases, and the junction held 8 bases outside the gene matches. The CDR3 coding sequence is TGTGCCAGCAGCTTATCTAGCGGCTCCCGGGAGACCCAGTACTTC. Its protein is CASSLSSGSRETQYF. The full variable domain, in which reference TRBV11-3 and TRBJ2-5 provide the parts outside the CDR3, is EAGVVQSPRYKIIEKKQPVAFWCNPISGHNTLYWYLQNLGQGPELLIRYENEEAVDDSQLPKDRFSAERLKGVDSTLKIQPAELGDSAVYLCASSLSSGSRETQYFGPGTRLLVL.

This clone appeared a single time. CDR3 DNA sequence: TGTGCCAGCAAGAGGGGGCCCTACGAGCAGTACTTC. The encoded protein is CASKRGPYEQYF. The chain combines TRBV2 with TRBJ2-7; the match to TRBD1 covers 7 bases. Trimming cost V 7 bases and J 2 bases; bases outside gene matches: 2. This CDR3 region has 12 residues. From germline, CDR1 is SNHLY and CDR2 FYNNEI. Full variable domain (remainder filled in from reference TRBV2 and TRBJ2-7): EPEVTQTPSHQVTQMGQEVILRCVPISNHLYFYWYRQILGQKVEFLVSFYNNEISEKSEIFDDQFSVERPDGSNFTLKIRSTKLEDSAMYFCASKRGPYEQYFGPGTRLTVT.

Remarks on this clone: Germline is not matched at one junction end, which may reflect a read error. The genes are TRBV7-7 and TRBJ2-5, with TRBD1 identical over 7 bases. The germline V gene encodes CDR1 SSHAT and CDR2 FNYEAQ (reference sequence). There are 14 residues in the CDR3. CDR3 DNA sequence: TGTGCTAGCAGCTTAGAGGGGGCCCGGGAGACCCAGTACTTC. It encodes CASSLEGARETQYF.

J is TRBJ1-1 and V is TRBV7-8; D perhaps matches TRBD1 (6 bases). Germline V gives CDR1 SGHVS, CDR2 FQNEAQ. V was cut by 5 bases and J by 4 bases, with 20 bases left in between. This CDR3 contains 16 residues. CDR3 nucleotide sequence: TGTGCCAGCAGCCGCAGGGGCCGACCCGAGGGCACTGAAGCTTTCTTT. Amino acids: CASSRRGRPEGTEAFF.

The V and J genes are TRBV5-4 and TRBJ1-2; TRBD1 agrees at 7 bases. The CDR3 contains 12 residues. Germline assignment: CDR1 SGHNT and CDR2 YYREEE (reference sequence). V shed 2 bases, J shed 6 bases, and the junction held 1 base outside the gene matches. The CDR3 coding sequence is TGTGCCAGCAGCTTTCAGGGGGATGGCTACACCTTC. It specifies CASSFQGDGYTF.

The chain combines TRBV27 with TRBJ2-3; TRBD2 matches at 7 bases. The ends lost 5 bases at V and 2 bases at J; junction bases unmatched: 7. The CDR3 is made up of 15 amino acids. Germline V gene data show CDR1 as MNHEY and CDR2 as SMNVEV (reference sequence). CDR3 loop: CASSSSTSTTDTQYF. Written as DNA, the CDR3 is TGTGCCAGCAGTAGCTCGACTAGCACCACAGATACGCAGTATTTT.

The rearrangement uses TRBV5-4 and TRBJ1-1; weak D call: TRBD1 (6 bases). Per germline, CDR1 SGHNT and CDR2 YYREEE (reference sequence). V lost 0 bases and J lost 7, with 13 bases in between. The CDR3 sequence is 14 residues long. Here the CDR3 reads CASSLAGGGSEAFF. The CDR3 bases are TGTGCCAGCAGCTTGGCGGGGGGCGGAAGTGAAGCTTTCTTT.

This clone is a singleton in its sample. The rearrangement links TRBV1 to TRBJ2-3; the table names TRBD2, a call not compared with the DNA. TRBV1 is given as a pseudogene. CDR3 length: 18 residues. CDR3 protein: CTSSQAVGVKGFLDTQYF. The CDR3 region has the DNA TGCACCAGCAGCCAAGCGGTGGGAGTAAAGGGATTCTTAGATACGCAGTATTTT.

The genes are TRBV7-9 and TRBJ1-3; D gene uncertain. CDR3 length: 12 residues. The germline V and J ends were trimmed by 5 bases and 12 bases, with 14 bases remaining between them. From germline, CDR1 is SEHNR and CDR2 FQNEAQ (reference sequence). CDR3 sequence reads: CASSLMGSGIYF. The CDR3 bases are TGTGCCAGCAGCCTAATGGGCTCCGGCATATATTTT.

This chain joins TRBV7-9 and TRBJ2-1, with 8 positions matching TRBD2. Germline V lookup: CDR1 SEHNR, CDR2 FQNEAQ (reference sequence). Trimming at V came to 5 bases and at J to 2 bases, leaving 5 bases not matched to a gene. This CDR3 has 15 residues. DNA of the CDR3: TGTGCCAGCAGCCCGGGGGGGGCCACCTACAATGAGCAGTTCTTC. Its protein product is CASSPGGATYNEQFF.

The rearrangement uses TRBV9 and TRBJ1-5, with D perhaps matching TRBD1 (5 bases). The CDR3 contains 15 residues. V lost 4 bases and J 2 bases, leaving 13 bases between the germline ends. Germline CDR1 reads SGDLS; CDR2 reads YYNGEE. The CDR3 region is CASSLGGERNQPQHF. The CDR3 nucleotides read TGTGCCAGCAGCCTCGGGGGGGAACGCAATCAGCCCCAGCATTTT.

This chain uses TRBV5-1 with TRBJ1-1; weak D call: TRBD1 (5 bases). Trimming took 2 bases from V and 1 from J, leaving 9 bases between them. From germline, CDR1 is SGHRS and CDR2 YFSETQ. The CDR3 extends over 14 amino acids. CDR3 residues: CASSFDSPNTEAFF. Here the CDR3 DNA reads TGCGCCAGCAGCTTCGACAGCCCGAACACTGAAGCTTTCTTT.

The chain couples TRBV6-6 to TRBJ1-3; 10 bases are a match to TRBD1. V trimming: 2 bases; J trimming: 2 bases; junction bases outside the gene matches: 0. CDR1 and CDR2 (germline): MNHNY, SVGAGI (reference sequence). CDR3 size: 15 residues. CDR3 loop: CASSYGQGAGNTIYF. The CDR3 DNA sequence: TGTGCCAGCAGTTACGGACAGGGGGCTGGAAACACCATATATTTT.

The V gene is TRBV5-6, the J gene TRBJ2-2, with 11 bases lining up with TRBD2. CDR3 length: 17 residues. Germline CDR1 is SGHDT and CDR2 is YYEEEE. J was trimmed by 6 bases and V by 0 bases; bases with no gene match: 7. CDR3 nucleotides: TGTGCCAGCAGCTTGGAGTCTAGCGGGAGGTCTTCCGGGGAGCTGTTTTTT. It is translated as CASSLESSGRSSGELFF.